One sample yielded the 30 T cell receptor beta chains listed below, sequenced in a study of blood T cell repertoires in COVID-19. The assay was immunoSEQ multiplex PCR, and TCRdb's table has in-frame clones only and misses some. Of just over 250,000 clones listed, roughly nine tenths are singletons. Sequenced input: peripheral blood. Receptor source: a man in his forties who had recovered from COVID-19.

The gene calls are TRBV9 and TRBJ1-1; TRBD1 agrees at 8 bases. Germline V CDR1 and CDR2: SGDLS, YYNGEE. The CDR3 runs 14 residues. Trimming removed 3 bases from V and 4 bases from J; junction bases left unmatched: 5. The CDR3 bases are TGTGCCAGCAGCGCGTATACAGGGGGCACTGAAGCTTTCTTT. Protein: CASSAYTGGTEAFF.

The V gene is TRBV7-2, the J gene TRBJ2-2, with 7 bases matching TRBD1. Germline V CDR1 and CDR2: SGHTA, FQGNSA. The CDR3 runs to 15 residues. J was trimmed by 1 base and V by 6 bases; bases with no gene match: 5. As DNA, the CDR3 is TGTGCCAGCAGGTGGACAGGCAAGAACACCGGGGAGCTGTTTTTT. This translates into CASRWTGKNTGELFF. The full variable domain, rest sourced from reference TRBV7-2 and TRBJ2-2, is GAGVSQSPSNKVTEKGKDVELRCDPISGHTALYWYRQSLGQGLEFLIYFQGNSAPDKSGLPSDRFSAERTGGSVSTLTIQRTQQEDSAVYLCASRWTGKNTGELFFGEGSRLTVL.

This sequence joins TRBV4-3 and TRBJ2-5, with D possibly matching TRBD2 (6 bases). Trimming stripped 0 bases from V and 4 bases from J, with 12 bases between. CDR3 length: 15 amino acids. CDR1 is LGHNA and CDR2 is YSLEER in the germline V gene. The CDR3 here is CASSQESGGRETQYF. In DNA form, the CDR3 reads TGCGCCAGCAGCCAAGAGTCTGGGGGGAGAGAGACCCAGTACTTC.

The rearrangement links TRBV5-1 to TRBJ1-1; 8 bases match TRBD1. This CDR3 is 16 amino acids long. Germline values: CDR1 SGHRS, CDR2 YFSETQ. V trimming: 4 bases; J trimming: 0 bases; junction bases outside the gene matches: 8. This chain's CDR3 is CASSPGGGNMNTEAFF. The CDR3 nucleotides read TGCGCCAGCAGCCCAGGGGGCGGAAATATGAACACTGAAGCTTTCTTT.

A few counts support this clone. This sequence joins TRBV6-2 or TRBV6-3 and TRBJ1-2; D is uncertain. From germline, CDR1 is MNHEY and CDR2 SVGEGT. The CDR3 loop spans 14 amino acids. Between the trimmed V and J ends, which lost 10 bases and 1 base, there was a span of 16 bases. CDR3 region: CATRYSTFNYGYTF. In DNA, the CDR3 is TGTGCCACCAGATACAGCACTTTTAACTATGGCTACACCTTC.

The V and J genes are TRBV1 and TRBJ2-5; the D call TRBD1 from the table was never checked on the DNA. TRBV1 is noted as a pseudogene. CDR3 length equals 17 residues. The CDR3 DNA reads TGCACCAGCAGCCGCGAACCGGGACAGCGGATCCCAGAGACCCAGTACTTC. Translating gives CTSSREPGQRIPETQYF.

This chain joins TRBV12-5 and TRBJ1-1; the match to TRBD1 covers 9 bases. The CDR3 contains 14 residues. V lost 5 bases to trimming and J lost 8 bases; unmatched junction nucleotides: 9. The V gene's germline CDR1 is LGHNT and CDR2 FRNRAP. The CDR3 spells CASGGDREISEAFF. CDR3 coding DNA: TGTGCTAGTGGTGGGGACAGGGAGATATCCGAAGCTTTCTTT.

The CDR3 DNA follows: TGCGCCAGCAGCTTGGCTGGTCTCCCCGGAGATACGCAGTATTTT. Protein product: CASSLAGLPGDTQYF. The chain recombines TRBV5-1 with TRBJ2-3; D unclear. V gave up 0 bases and J gave up 5 bases, with 13 bases separating them. Germline V CDR1 and CDR2: SGHRS, YFSETQ. CDR3 length: 15 residues.

In DNA form, the CDR3 reads TGCAGCGTCCTTGGACATAACGGCTACACCTTC. Translation gives CSVLGHNGYTF. This sequence joins TRBV29-1 and TRBJ1-2, with D perhaps matching TRBD1 (5 bases). Looked up from germline, CDR1 is SQVTM and CDR2 is ANQGSEA. Trimming stripped 6 bases from V and 8 bases from J, with 13 bases between. The CDR3 is 11 amino acids.

Concerning this clone itself: This same CDR3 is encoded by further DNA sequences in the sample. The chain uses TRBV9 and TRBJ2-1; the D gene is possibly TRBD2 (6 bases). The length of the CDR3 is 16 residues. CDR1 and CDR2 from the germline V gene are SGDLS and YYNGEE. V lost 0 bases to trimming and J lost 0 bases, with 10 bases between them. Written as DNA, the CDR3 is TGTGCCAGCAGCGTAGGTGGAGGGAGCTCCTACAATGAGCAGTTCTTC. Translation gives CASSVGGGSSYNEQFF.

This rearrangement joins TRBV2 to TRBJ1-6, with TRBD1 as a possible D gene (6 bases). V dropped 3 bases and J dropped 8 bases, with 17 bases sitting between them. From germline, CDR1 is SNHLY and CDR2 FYNNEI. The CDR3 runs to 16 residues. CDR3 residues: CASSDTNRAWDSPLHF. In nucleotides, the CDR3 is TGTGCCAGCAGTGACACTAACAGGGCCTGGGATTCACCCCTCCACTTT.

The rearrangement links TRBV27 to TRBJ1-1; 9 nucleotides agree with TRBD1. Germline loops: CDR1 MNHEY, CDR2 SMNVEV (reference sequence). This CDR3 is 13 amino acids long. J was trimmed by 4 bases and V by 5 bases; bases with no gene match: 2. CDR3 bases: TGTGCCAGCAGTATGACAGGGGGCACTGAAGCTTTCTTT. Protein sequence: CASSMTGGTEAFF.

This chain uses TRBV25-1 with TRBJ1-1, with D perhaps matching TRBD1 (5 bases). Trimming removed 1 base from V and 5 bases from J, with 8 bases in between. Germline V lookup: CDR1 MGHDK, CDR2 SYGVNS. This CDR3 is 13 amino acids long. The CDR3 spells CASSESGPTEAFF. The CDR3 DNA reads as TGTGCCAGCAGTGAATCAGGGCCAACTGAAGCTTTCTTT.

The chain combines TRBV19 with TRBJ2-3; a possible D gene is TRBD2 (5 bases). Trimming cost V 3 bases and J 0 bases, with 13 bases left between them. This CDR3 contains 16 residues. Germline CDR1 and CDR2: LNHDA and SQIVND (reference sequence). Here the CDR3 reads CASSIIGGYSTDTQYF. The CDR3 nucleotides are TGTGCCAGTAGTATCATTGGCGGGTATAGCACAGATACGCAGTATTTT.

The chain joins TRBV19 to TRBJ1-1; 10 nucleotides agree with TRBD1. J was trimmed by 1 base and V by 6 bases; bases with no gene match: 14. This CDR3 is 18 amino acids long. Germline V gives CDR1 LNHDA, CDR2 SQIVND (reference sequence). The CDR3: CASRSPGQGLPGNTEAFF. CDR3 DNA sequence: TGTGCCAGTAGATCACCGGGACAGGGGCTACCTGGGAACACTGAAGCTTTCTTT.

DNA of the CDR3: TGCGCCAGCAGCCAAAGACAGGGGAATAATGAAAAACTGTTTTTT. Amino acid sequence: CASSQRQGNNEKLFF. This chain joins TRBV4-3 and TRBJ1-4; 8 nucleotides line up with TRBD1. With V trimmed by 2 bases and J by 4 bases, 3 bases remained unmatched. In germline, CDR1 is LGHNA, CDR2 YSLEER. CDR3 length: 15 residues.

This chain links TRBV15 with TRBJ1-2, with TRBD1 matching 7 bases. This CDR3 has 13 residues. Germline values: CDR1 LNHNV, CDR2 YYDKDF (reference sequence). Losses at the gene ends were 5 bases for V and 8 bases for J; bases not matched to a gene: 8. CDR3 sequence (DNA): TGTGCCACCAGCGGACAGGCTGAGTGGGGCTACACCTTC. This sequence encodes CATSGQAEWGYTF.

The chain combines TRBV19 with TRBJ2-3; 14 nucleotides agree with TRBD2. Germline loops: CDR1 LNHDA, CDR2 SQIVND (reference sequence). The CDR3 covers 18 residues. V trimming: 2 bases; J trimming: 1 base; junction bases outside the gene matches: 5. The CDR3 DNA reads as TGTGCCAGTAGTATACAGGGACTAGCGGGAGTAGGCACAGATACGCAGTATTTT. It translates to CASSIQGLAGVGTDTQYF.

The rearrangement joins TRBV6-5 to TRBJ1-6; weak D call: TRBD1 (6 bases). Trimming shortened V by 4 bases and J by 7 bases, and 14 bases separated the two germline ends. Per germline, CDR1 MNHEY and CDR2 SVGAGI. This CDR3 is 15 amino acids long. For the CDR3, the DNA is TGTGCCAGCAGTTCTCAGACAGGTGGGAATTCACCCCTCCACTTT. Translation gives CASSSQTGGNSPLHF.

This clone was observed a single time. The rearrangement links TRBV10-2 to TRBJ2-7, with TRBD2 matching 11 bases. Germline CDR1 reads WSHSY; CDR2 reads SAAADI. V was clipped by 5 bases and J by 0 bases; unmatched bases: 3. CDR3 size: 15 residues. CDR3 nucleotide sequence: TGCGCCAGCAGTCCGACTAGCGGGGTCTCCTACGAGCAGTACTTC. It specifies CASSPTSGVSYEQYF.

Worth noting for this clone: One end of the junction does not line up with germline, which may come from a read error. The chain links TRBV3-1 (or the pseudogene TRBV3-2) to TRBJ1-1, with 8 bases aligning to TRBD1. CDR1 is LGHDT and CDR2 is YNNKEL in the germline V gene (reference sequence). The CDR3 spans 12 residues. In nucleotides, the CDR3 is TGTGCCAGCAGCCAACCCTGGGACAGGCGATACTTT. Its translation is CASSQPWDRRYF.

CDR3 nucleotide sequence: TGTGCCATCAGTGAGCTGGGGGCGCGGGTAGCTGAAGCTTTCTTT. Translation gives CAISELGARVAEAFF. The chain is built from TRBV10-3 and TRBJ1-1; D is perhaps TRBD1 (6 bases). Trimming cost V 2 bases and J 6 bases, with 16 bases left between them. Germline V gene lookup returns CDR1 ENHRY and CDR2 SYGVKD. The CDR3 length is 15 residues.

The gene calls are TRBV4-3 and TRBJ1-2; D ambiguous. V was trimmed by 0 bases and J by 5 bases, leaving 10 bases between them. Germline V gene data show CDR1 as LGHNA and CDR2 as YSLEER. This CDR3 spans 14 amino acids. CDR3 sequence reads: CASSQDQVLYGYTF. DNA for the CDR3: TGCGCCAGCAGCCAAGATCAGGTACTTTATGGCTACACCTTC.

The rearrangement joins TRBV10-3 to TRBJ1-2; tentatively, D is TRBD1 (5 bases). The V gene lost 6 bases and the J gene lost 1 base, with 12 bases spanning the gap. Germline V gives CDR1 ENHRY, CDR2 SYGVKD. This CDR3 is built from 14 residues. CDR3 nucleotides: TGTGCCATCAGCGGACACCCGCATAACTATGGCTACACCTTC. Its protein is CAISGHPHNYGYTF.

The rearrangement joins TRBV6-2 or TRBV6-3 to TRBJ2-7, with 8 bases fitting TRBD2. The V segment lost 6 bases and the J segment 2 bases; nucleotides outside the gene matches: 12. The length of the CDR3 is 16 residues. CDR1 and CDR2 from the germline V gene are MNHEY and SVGEGT. The CDR3 loop is CASSLLGGGTAYEQYF. CDR3 DNA: TGTGCCAGCAGCCTCCTTGGCGGGGGGACGGCCTACGAGCAGTACTTC.

CDR3 nucleotides: TGTGCCAGCTCACCATCAGGAACCGCGAACACCGGGGAGCTGTTTTTT. Its protein product is CASSPSGTANTGELFF. This chain links TRBV18 with TRBJ2-2; D call uncertain. The V gene lost 2 bases and the J gene lost 0 bases, with 10 bases spanning the gap. The length of the CDR3 is 16 residues. The germline CDR1 and CDR2 sequences are KGHSH and LQKENI.

The rearrangement uses TRBV19 and TRBJ2-3, with TRBD2 as a possible D gene (6 bases). The length of the CDR3 is 15 residues. CDR1 LNHDA and CDR2 SQIVND come from the germline V gene (reference sequence). The V end was cut by 0 bases, the J end by 5 bases, with 12 bases between. CDR3 residues: CASSIEVAVLDTQYF. The DNA for the CDR3 is TGTGCCAGTAGTATAGAAGTAGCGGTCCTAGATACGCAGTATTTT.

V and J are TRBV6-5 and TRBJ2-4; D unresolved. This CDR3 spans 11 amino acids. Trimming took off 2 bases at V and 8 bases at J, with 4 bases between the two ends. Germline CDR1 and CDR2: MNHEY and SVGAGI. The CDR3 nucleotides read TGTGCCAGCAGTTACGGCTACATTCAGTACTTC. Translated: CASSYGYIQYF.

The V gene is TRBV9, the J gene TRBJ2-7; D unclear. The V end was cut by 0 bases, the J end by 7 bases, with 14 bases between. Germline values: CDR1 SGDLS, CDR2 YYNGEE. The CDR3 has 14 residues. CDR3 sequence (DNA): TGTGCCAGCAGCGTAGCTGGCAAACCCGTGGAGCAGTACTTC. Its translation is CASSVAGKPVEQYF.

The V and J genes are TRBV2 and TRBJ2-3, with 9 bases that match TRBD2. The V gene's germline CDR1 is SNHLY and CDR2 FYNNEI. This CDR3 contains 15 residues. V was clipped by 5 bases and J by 4 bases; unmatched bases: 7. For the CDR3, the DNA is TGTGCCAGCAGTCGTAGCGGGAGTAACGCAGATACGCAGTATTTT. This gives the protein CASSRSGSNADTQYF.